This TCR beta chain originates from a study of T cell changes during pregnancy in multiple sclerosis. Trimming at V came to 4 bases and at J to 7 bases, leaving 9 bases not matched to a gene. CDR3 length: 15 amino acids. Germline V gene lookup returns CDR1 SGHTS and CDR2 YDEGEE. Using immunoSEQ multiplex PCR, the repertoire was profiled, and TCRdb retains in-frame clones only, with some absent. The repertoire holds about 130,000 clones, about 96% seen once, with about 0.42% in the top ten. The TCR was taken from a female donor with multiple sclerosis, enrolled in a pregnancy study. The material sequenced was peripheral blood, taken after pregnancy. The chain joins TRBV5-8 to TRBJ2-5; 11 bases fit TRBD2. CDR3 in DNA: TGTGCCAGCAGCCCACGACTAGCGGGGACGTGGACCCAGTACTTC. It specifies CASSPRLAGTWTQYF.